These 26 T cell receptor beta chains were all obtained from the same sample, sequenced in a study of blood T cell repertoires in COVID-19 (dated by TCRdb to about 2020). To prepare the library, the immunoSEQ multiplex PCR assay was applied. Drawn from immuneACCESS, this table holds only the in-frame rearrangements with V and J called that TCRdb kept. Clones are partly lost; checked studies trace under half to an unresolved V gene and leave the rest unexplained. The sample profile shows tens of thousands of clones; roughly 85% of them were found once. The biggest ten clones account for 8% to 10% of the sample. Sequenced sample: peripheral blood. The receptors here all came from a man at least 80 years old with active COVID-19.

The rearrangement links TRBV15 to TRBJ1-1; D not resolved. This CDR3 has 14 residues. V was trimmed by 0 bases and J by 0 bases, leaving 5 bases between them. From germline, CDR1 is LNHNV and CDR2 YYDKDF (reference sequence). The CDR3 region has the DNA TGTGCCACCAGCAGAGACCTTTTGAACACTGAAGCTTTCTTT. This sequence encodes CATSRDLLNTEAFF.

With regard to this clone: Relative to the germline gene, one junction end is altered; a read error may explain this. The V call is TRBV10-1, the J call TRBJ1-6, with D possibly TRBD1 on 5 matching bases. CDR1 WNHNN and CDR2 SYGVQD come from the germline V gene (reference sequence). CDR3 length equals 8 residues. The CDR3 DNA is TGCGCCAGCAGAGGGGTTCCTTTT. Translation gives CASRGVPF.

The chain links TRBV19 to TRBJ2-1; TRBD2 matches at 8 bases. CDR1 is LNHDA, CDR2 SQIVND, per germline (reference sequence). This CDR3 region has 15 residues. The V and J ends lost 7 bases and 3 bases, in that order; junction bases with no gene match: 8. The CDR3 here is CASTHGGAHYNEQFF. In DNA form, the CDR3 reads TGTGCCAGTACCCACGGGGGGGCTCACTACAATGAGCAGTTCTTC.

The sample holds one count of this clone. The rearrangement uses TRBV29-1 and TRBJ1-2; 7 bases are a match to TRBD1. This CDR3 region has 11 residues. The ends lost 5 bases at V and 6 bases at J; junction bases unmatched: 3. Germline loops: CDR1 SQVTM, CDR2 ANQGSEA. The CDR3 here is CSVSQGNGYTF. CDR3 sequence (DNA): TGCAGCGTTTCACAGGGGAATGGCTACACCTTC. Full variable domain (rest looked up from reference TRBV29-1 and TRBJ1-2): SAVISQKPSRDICQRGTSLTIQCQVDSQVTMMFWYRQQPGQSLTLIATANQGSEATYESGFVIDKFPISRPNLTFSTLTVSNMSPEDSSIYLCSVSQGNGYTFGSGTRLTVV.

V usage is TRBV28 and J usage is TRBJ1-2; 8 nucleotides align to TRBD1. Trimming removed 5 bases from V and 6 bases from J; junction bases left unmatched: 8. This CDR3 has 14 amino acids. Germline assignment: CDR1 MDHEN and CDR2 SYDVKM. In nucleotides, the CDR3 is TGTGCCAGCAGTCCTCGACAGGGGTTCCATGGCTACACCTTC. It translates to CASSPRQGFHGYTF.

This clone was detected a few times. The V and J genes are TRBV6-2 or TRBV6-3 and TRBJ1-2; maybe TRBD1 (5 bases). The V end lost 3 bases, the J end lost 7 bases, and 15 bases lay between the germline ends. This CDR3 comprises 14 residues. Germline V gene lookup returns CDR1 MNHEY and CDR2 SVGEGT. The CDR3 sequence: CASSYTDNLRGYTF. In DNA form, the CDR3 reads TGTGCCAGCAGTTATACGGACAATCTACGTGGCTACACCTTC.

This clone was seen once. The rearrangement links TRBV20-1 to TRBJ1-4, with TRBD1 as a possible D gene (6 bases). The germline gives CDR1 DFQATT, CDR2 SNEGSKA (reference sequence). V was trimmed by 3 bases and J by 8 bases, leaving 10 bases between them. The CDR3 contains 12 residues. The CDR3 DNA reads TGCAGTGCTAGTGGGGACACCGAAAAACTGTTTTTT. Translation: CSASGDTEKLFF.

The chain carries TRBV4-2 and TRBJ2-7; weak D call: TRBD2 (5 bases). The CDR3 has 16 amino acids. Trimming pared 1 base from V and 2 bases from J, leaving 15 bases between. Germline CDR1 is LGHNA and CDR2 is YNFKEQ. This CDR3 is CASSQVRSGPTYEQYF. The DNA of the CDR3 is TGTGCCAGCAGCCAAGTAAGGAGCGGTCCCACCTACGAGCAGTACTTC.

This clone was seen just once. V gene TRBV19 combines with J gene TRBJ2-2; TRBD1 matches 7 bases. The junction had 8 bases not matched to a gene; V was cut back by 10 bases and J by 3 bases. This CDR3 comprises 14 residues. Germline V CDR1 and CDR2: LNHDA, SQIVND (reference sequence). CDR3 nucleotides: TGTGCCACCGAGACAGGGCGGGACACCGGGGAGCTGTTTTTT. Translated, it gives CATETGRDTGELFF.

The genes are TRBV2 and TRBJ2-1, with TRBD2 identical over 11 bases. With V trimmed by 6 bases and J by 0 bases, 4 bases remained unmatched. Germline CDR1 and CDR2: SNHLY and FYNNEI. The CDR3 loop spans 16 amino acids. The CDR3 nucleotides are TGTGCCAGCAGCCCCCTAGCGGGGGGCTCCTACAATGAGCAGTTCTTC. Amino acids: CASSPLAGGSYNEQFF. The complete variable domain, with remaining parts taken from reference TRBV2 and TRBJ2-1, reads EPEVTQTPSHQVTQMGQEVILRCVPISNHLYFYWYRQILGQKVEFLVSFYNNEISEKSEIFDDQFSVERPDGSNFTLKIRSTKLEDSAMYFCASSPLAGGSYNEQFFGPGTRLTVL.

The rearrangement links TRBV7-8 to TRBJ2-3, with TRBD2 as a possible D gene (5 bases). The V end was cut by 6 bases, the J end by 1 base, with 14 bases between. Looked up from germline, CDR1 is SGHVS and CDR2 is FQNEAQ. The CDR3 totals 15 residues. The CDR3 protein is CASRGAGRRTDTQYF. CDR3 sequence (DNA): TGTGCCAGCAGGGGAGCCGGACGTCGCACAGATACGCAGTATTTT.

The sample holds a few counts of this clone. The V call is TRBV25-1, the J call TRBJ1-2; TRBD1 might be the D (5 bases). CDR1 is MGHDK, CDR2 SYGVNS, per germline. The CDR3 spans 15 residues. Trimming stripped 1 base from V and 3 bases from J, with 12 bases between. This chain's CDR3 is CASSEFSGPDYGYTF. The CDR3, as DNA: TGTGCCAGCAGTGAATTCTCAGGGCCGGACTATGGCTACACCTTC.

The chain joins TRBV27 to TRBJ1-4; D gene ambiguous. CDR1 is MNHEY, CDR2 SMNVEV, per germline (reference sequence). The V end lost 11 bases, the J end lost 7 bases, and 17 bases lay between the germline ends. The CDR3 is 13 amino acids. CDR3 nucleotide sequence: TGTGCCTGCGAAGAATATGAGGGTGAAAAACTGTTTTTT. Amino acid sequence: CACEEYEGEKLFF.

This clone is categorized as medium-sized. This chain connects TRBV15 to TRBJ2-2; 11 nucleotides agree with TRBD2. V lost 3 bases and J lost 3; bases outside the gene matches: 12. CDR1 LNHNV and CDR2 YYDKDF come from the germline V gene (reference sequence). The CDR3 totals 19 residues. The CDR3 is CATSSALTSGGGYTGELFF. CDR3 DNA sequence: TGTGCCACCAGCAGTGCCCTAACTAGCGGGGGAGGATACACCGGGGAGCTGTTTTTT.

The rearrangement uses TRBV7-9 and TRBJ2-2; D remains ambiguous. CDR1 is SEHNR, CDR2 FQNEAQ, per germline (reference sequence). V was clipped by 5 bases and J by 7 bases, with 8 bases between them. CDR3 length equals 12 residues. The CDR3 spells CASSPRGGELFF. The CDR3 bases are TGTGCCAGCAGCCCCCGCGGCGGGGAGCTGTTTTTT.

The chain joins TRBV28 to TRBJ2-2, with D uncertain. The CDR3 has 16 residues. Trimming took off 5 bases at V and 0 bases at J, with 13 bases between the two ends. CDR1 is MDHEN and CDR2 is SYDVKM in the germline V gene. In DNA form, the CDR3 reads TGTGCCAGCAGTCCACGACTGTTCGCGAACACCGGGGAGCTGTTTTTT. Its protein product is CASSPRLFANTGELFF.

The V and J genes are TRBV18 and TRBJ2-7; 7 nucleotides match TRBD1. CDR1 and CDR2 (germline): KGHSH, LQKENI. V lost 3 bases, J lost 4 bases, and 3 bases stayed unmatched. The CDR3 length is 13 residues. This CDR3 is CASSPRQGYEQYF. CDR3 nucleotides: TGTGCCAGCTCACCGCGACAGGGTTACGAGCAGTACTTC.

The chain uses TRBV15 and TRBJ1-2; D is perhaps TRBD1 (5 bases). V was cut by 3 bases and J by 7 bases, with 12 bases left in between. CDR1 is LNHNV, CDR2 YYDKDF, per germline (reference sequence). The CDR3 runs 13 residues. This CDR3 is CATSSRRAGGYTF. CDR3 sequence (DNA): TGTGCCACCAGCAGTCGCAGGGCTGGTGGCTACACCTTC. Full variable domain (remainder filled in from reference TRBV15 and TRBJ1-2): DAMVIQNPRYQVTQFGKPVTLSCSQTLNHNVMYWYQQKSSQAPKLLFHYYDKDFNNEADTPDNFQSRRPNTSFCFLDIRSPGLGDTAMYLCATSSRRAGGYTFGSGTRLTVV.

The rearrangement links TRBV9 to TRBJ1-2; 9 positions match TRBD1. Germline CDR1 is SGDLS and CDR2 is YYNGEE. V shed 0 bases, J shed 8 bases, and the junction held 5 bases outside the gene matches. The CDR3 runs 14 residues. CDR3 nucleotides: TGTGCCAGCAGCGTAGGGGGACAGGGAAGCGGCTACACCTTC. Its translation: CASSVGGQGSGYTF.

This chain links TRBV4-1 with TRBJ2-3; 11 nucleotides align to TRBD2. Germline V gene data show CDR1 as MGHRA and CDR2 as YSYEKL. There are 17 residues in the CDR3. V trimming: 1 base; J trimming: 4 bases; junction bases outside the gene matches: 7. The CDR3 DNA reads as TGCGCCAGCAGCCAAGTAGCGGGGGGGCCAAGGGCAGATACGCAGTATTTT. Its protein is CASSQVAGGPRADTQYF.

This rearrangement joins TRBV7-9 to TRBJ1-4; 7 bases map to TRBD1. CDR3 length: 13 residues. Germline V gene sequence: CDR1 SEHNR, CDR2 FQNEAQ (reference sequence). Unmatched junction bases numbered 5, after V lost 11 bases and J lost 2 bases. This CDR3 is CAGAGQTNEKLFF. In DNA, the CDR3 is TGTGCCGGGGCGGGACAGACTAATGAAAAACTGTTTTTT.

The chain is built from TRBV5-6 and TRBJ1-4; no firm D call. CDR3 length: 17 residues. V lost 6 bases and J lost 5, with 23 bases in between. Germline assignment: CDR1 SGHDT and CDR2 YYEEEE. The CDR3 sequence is CASTRRRTAKENEKLFF. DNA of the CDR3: TGTGCCAGCACCAGGCGTAGAACCGCTAAAGAAAATGAAAAACTGTTTTTT.

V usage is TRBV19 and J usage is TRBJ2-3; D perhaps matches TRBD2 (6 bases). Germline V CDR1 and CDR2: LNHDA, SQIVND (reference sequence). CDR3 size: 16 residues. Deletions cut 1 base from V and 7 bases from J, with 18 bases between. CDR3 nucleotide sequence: TGTGCCAGTAGTATAGCGGGGGTCCTCCAAACGAATACGCAGTATTTT. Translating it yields CASSIAGVLQTNTQYF.

The CDR3: CASSSTASSYNSPLHF. CDR3 bases: TGTGCCAGCAGCTCGACTGCGAGCTCCTATAATTCACCCCTCCACTTT. The chain joins TRBV5-5 to TRBJ1-6; D unresolved. Per germline, CDR1 SGHKS and CDR2 YYEKEE (reference sequence). Trimming shortened V by 3 bases and J by 0 bases, and 10 bases separated the two germline ends. This CDR3 has 16 amino acids.

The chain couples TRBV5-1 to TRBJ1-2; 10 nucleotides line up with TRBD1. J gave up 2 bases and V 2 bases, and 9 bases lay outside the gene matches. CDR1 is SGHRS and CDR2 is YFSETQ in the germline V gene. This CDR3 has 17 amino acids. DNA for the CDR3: TGCGCCAGCAGCTTTGGGACAGGGGCAGGGGGGAACTATGGCTACACCTTC. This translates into CASSFGTGAGGNYGYTF.

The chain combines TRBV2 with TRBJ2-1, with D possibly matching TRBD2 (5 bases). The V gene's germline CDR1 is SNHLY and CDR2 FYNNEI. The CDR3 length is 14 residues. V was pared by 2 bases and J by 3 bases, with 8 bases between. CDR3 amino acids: CASSEREGYNEQFF. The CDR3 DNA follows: TGTGCCAGCAGTGAAAGAGAGGGCTACAATGAGCAGTTCTTC.